The T cell receptor (beta chain) under discussion was sequenced for a study of blood T cell repertoires in COVID-19. Study as a whole: The study drew acute and convalescent COVID-19 samples from the United States, Italy and Spain. PBMCs, B-cell-depleted T cells, or T cells were the source of the cDNA or gDNA that made up the material.

CDR1 is SGDLS, CDR2 YYNGEE, per germline. Trimming removed 1 base from V and 7 bases from J, with 26 bases in between. The CDR3 contains 18 residues. Authors' processing steps: By means of reference gene primer amplification, nucleated cell counts were estimated. This table comes from immunoSEQ multiplex PCR, and its TCRdb copy is limited to in-frame clones, with some not included. V and J calls and clone size are given by that table; D and trimming were obtained from the DNA. The table includes roughly 110,000 clones, approximately 84% detected once. This clone turned up a few times. This clonotype was sampled from a man between 50 and 59 years old with acute or convalescent COVID-19. The chain combines TRBV9 with TRBJ1-2, with no clear D. Sequenced sample: peripheral blood. The CDR3 is CASSVNSRFDSRVGGYTF. The CDR3 DNA reads as TGTGCCAGCAGCGTAAACTCCCGATTCGACTCTCGGGTTGGTGGCTACACCTTC.